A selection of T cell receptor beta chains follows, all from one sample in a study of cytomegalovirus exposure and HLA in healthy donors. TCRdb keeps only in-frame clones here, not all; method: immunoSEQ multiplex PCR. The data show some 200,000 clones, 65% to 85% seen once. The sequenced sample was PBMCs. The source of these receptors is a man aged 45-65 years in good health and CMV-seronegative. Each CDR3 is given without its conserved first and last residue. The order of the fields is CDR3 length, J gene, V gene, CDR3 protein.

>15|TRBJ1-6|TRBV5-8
ASSSLTGSSYNSPLH
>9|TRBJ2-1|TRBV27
ASSSDNEQF
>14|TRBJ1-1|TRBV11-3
ASSLEWTGVSTEAF
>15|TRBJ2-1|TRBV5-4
ASSSGGTSGLNNEQF
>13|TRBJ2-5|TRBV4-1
ASSQGQGGQETQY
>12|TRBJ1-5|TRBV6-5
ASSYFKTTQPQH
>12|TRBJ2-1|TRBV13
ASSRQGAYNEQF
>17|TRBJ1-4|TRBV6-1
ASSEDSPTGAATNEKLF
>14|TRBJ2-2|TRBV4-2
ASSPSGQGGTGELF
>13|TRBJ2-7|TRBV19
ASSRHGTGDYEQY
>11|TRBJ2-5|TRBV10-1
ASSLQVQETQY
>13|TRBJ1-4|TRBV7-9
ASSPPGQGREKLF
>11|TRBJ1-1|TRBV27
ASSSSPGFEAF
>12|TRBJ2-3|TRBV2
ASGLAGVTDTQY
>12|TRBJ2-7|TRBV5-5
ASSSPKGVHEQY
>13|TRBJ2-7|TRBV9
ASSVGVRTDYEQY
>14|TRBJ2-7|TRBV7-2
ASSLRYGTGTYEQY
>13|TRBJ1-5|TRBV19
ASSIRTGGRQPQH
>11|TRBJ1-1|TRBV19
ASSTGQNTEAF
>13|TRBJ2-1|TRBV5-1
ASSSGTGVSNEQF
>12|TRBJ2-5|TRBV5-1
ASSSWTGQETQY
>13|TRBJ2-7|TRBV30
AWKTQSSSSYEQY
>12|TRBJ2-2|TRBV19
ASSIVTNTGELF
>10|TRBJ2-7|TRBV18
ASSRGDYEQY
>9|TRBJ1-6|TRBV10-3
ATGGGSPLH
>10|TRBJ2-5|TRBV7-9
SSERGEETQY
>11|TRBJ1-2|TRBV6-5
ASIIQGANGYT
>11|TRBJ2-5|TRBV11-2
ASRLGGKETQY
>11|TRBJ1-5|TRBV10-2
ASTGGAGQPQH
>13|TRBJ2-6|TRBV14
ASSQDRAGANVLT
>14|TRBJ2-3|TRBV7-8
ASSVRGALATDTQY